A single sample gave rise to the 25 T cell receptor beta chains below, sequenced in a study of blood T cell repertoires in COVID-19. The repertoire was sequenced with immunoSEQ multiplex PCR; TCRdb's copy has only in-frame clones and lacks some. The data contain some 260,000 clones, around 89% of them seen just once; the ten biggest clones take up about 9.3%. Sequencing input: PBMCs or T cells enriched from blood (not recorded which). These receptors were taken from a man aged 35 to 55 who had recovered from COVID-19.

The chain links TRBV3-1 (or the pseudogene TRBV3-2) to TRBJ1-2; D may be TRBD1 (6 bases). CDR3 length: 13 amino acids. Germline V gives CDR1 LGHDT, CDR2 YNNKEL (reference sequence). Trimming took 4 bases from V and 8 from J, leaving 14 bases between them. The CDR3 coding sequence is TGTGCCAGCAGCCGGTCAGGGGTGGAGGGCTACACCTTC. Protein product: CASSRSGVEGYTF.

This clone was seen more than once but under ten times. The chain combines TRBV7-2 with TRBJ2-7; 12 positions agree with TRBD2. The CDR3 is made up of 19 amino acids. Germline V gene sequence: CDR1 SGHTA, CDR2 FQGNSA. V was clipped by 4 bases and J by 6 bases; unmatched bases: 19. This CDR3 reads CASSYRLAGAGLGSGEQYF. CDR3 DNA: TGTGCCAGCAGCTACCGACTAGCGGGAGCCGGTTTAGGGTCGGGCGAGCAGTACTTC.

The chain couples TRBV5-4 to TRBJ1-1; maybe TRBD1 (5 bases). The V and J ends lost 4 bases and 1 base respectively, with 14 bases between them. CDR1 SGHNT and CDR2 YYREEE come from the germline V gene (reference sequence). The CDR3 sequence is 15 residues long. CDR3 bases: TGTGCCAGCAGCCCCCGTGACGGGGGGAACACTGAAGCTTTCTTT. Its protein product is CASSPRDGGNTEAFF.

In DNA form, the CDR3 reads TGCAGCGTTGAAGACGGACTTAGGGTATCTGAAGCTTTCTTT. Protein product: CSVEDGLRVSEAFF. This chain connects TRBV29-1 to TRBJ1-1, with D unresolved. Per the germline V gene, CDR1 is SQVTM and CDR2 is ANQGSEA. CDR3 length equals 14 residues. V lost 0 bases, J lost 6 bases, and 14 bases lay in between.

The count of this clone is one. This rearrangement joins TRBV19 to TRBJ2-7; a weak D match, TRBD2 (5 bases). Germline V gene sequence: CDR1 LNHDA, CDR2 SQIVND (reference sequence). V was trimmed by 3 bases and J by 4 bases, leaving 7 bases between them. The CDR3 spans 12 residues. The CDR3 DNA sequence: TGTGCCAGTAGTATTGGGGAGTACGAGCAGTACTTC. Encoded protein: CASSIGEYEQYF.

This clone was counted a single time. The V and J genes are TRBV7-8 and TRBJ1-5; 9 nucleotides agree with TRBD1. The CDR3 contains 17 residues. V was clipped by 1 base and J by 7 bases; unmatched bases: 11. Germline lookup yields CDR1 SGHVS and CDR2 FQNEAQ. CDR3 bases: TGTGCCAGCAGCTTAGAAACTCCCGGGACAGGGAACCAGCCCCAGCATTTT. Translation: CASSLETPGTGNQPQHF.

V and J are TRBV4-2 and TRBJ2-1, with TRBD2 identical over 11 bases. The ends lost 4 bases at V and 6 bases at J; junction bases unmatched: 5. The CDR3 runs to 15 residues. CDR1 and CDR2 from the germline V gene are LGHNA and YNFKEQ. CDR3 nucleotide sequence: TGTGCCAGCAGCCGTGCTAGCGGGAGGTTCAATGAGCAGTTCTTC. It is translated as CASSRASGRFNEQFF.

The rearrangement links TRBV7-6 to TRBJ2-7; TRBD2 agrees at 7 bases. The ends lost 2 bases at V and 5 bases at J; junction bases unmatched: 12. This CDR3 comprises 16 residues. Germline V gives CDR1 SGHVS, CDR2 FNYEAQ. CDR3 nucleotides: TGTGCCAGCAGCTTATACAGCGGGGAGAACCTAGACGAGCAGTACTTC. Protein: CASSLYSGENLDEQYF.

The J gene is TRBJ1-6, the V gene TRBV6-5; D is ambiguous. Germline V gives CDR1 MNHEY, CDR2 SVGAGI. The CDR3 contains 16 residues. The germline V and J ends were trimmed by 0 bases and 9 bases, with 15 bases remaining between them. The CDR3 reads CASSYSIRGSRSPLHF. The CDR3 DNA reads TGTGCCAGCAGTTACTCAATTCGGGGTAGCCGTTCACCCCTCCACTTT.

This sequence joins TRBV9 and TRBJ2-7; 7 nucleotides agree with TRBD2. CDR3 length equals 15 residues. After removal of 0 bases from V and 5 bases from J, the junction contained 8 bases not matched to a gene. In germline, CDR1 is SGDLS, CDR2 YYNGEE. CDR3 sequence: CASSVEPAGTDEQYF. CDR3 coding DNA: TGTGCCAGCAGCGTAGAACCAGCGGGGACCGACGAGCAGTACTTC.

This chain uses TRBV7-9 with TRBJ2-2, with D tentatively TRBD1 (6 bases). CDR3 size: 13 residues. V lost 6 bases to trimming and J lost 4 bases, with 9 bases between them. Germline loops: CDR1 SEHNR, CDR2 FQNEAQ (reference sequence). In DNA form, the CDR3 reads TGTGCCAGCAGGGCACAGGGCACCGGGGAGCTGTTTTTT. This encodes CASRAQGTGELFF.

J is TRBJ1-1 and V is TRBV12-5; D unclear. The CDR3 extends over 14 amino acids. CDR1 and CDR2 from the germline V gene are LGHNT and FRNRAP. Trimming removed 6 bases at V and 7 bases at J, with 18 bases between. CDR3 DNA sequence: TGTGCTAGTGGAACCGGTGGAGCAACCAGTGAAGCTTTCTTT. Translated: CASGTGGATSEAFF. The complete variable domain, with remaining parts taken from reference TRBV12-5 and TRBJ1-1, reads DARVTQTPRHKVTEMGQEVTMRCQPILGHNTVFWYRQTMMQGLELLAYFRNRAPLDDSGMPKDRFSAEMPDATLATLKIQPSEPRDSAVYFCASGTGGATSEAFFGQGTRLTVV.

Details on this clone: Distinct nucleotide sequences in the sample also encode this CDR3. The V call is TRBV18, the J call TRBJ2-5; D is perhaps TRBD2 (6 bases). With 2 bases removed from V and 5 bases from J, the gap between germline ends came to 6 bases. The germline V gene encodes CDR1 KGHSH and CDR2 LQKENI. The length of the CDR3 is 12 residues. The DNA for the CDR3 is TGTGCCAGCTCACCAAGCGGGGAGACCCAGTACTTC. Translating it yields CASSPSGETQYF.

V is TRBV11-1 and J is TRBJ1-1, with D possibly matching TRBD1 (6 bases). The germline gives CDR1 SGHAT, CDR2 FQDESV (reference sequence). This CDR3 contains 14 residues. Trimming stripped 4 bases from V and 10 bases from J, with 19 bases between. The CDR3: CASSSISGTRGAFF. As DNA, the CDR3 is TGTGCCAGCAGCTCCATCTCCGGGACCAGGGGAGCTTTCTTT.

The chain is built from TRBV18 and TRBJ2-5; TRBD1 might be the D (5 bases). Germline CDR1 KGHSH, CDR2 LQKENI. Trimming stripped 5 bases from V and 5 bases from J, with 12 bases between. The CDR3 extends over 13 amino acids. CDR3 amino acids: CASSSGFRETQYF. The CDR3 region has the DNA TGTGCCAGCTCATCAGGGTTTCGGGAGACCCAGTACTTC.

The CDR3 sequence is CASSEARLAGPTDTQYF. The CDR3 DNA reads TGTGCCAGCAGTGAAGCGCGACTAGCGGGACCCACAGATACGCAGTATTTT. V gene TRBV2 combines with J gene TRBJ2-3, with 11 bases identical to TRBD2. With V trimmed by 0 bases and J by 2 bases, 4 bases remained unmatched. This CDR3 contains 17 residues. Germline V gene data show CDR1 as SNHLY and CDR2 as FYNNEI.

V usage is TRBV5-4 and J usage is TRBJ1-5; D is unclear. This CDR3 is 16 amino acids long. CDR1 SGHNT and CDR2 YYREEE come from the germline V gene (reference sequence). V lost 5 bases and J lost 4, with 19 bases in between. In DNA form, the CDR3 reads TGTGCCAGCAGTCGAAAAGAGGATTCAGTAAATCAGCCCCAGCATTTT. Protein: CASSRKEDSVNQPQHF.

The table lists this clone with a count of one. The genes are TRBV5-1 and TRBJ2-7; 8 nucleotides line up with TRBD1. Germline-derived CDR1 and CDR2 are SGHRS and YFSETQ. V was clipped by 2 bases and J by 2 bases; unmatched bases: 12. The CDR3 consists of 17 residues. Here the CDR3 DNA reads TGCGCCAGCAGCTTAGACAGGGGAGGTACTGTACCCTACGAGCAGTACTTC. This encodes CASSLDRGGTVPYEQYF.

V gene TRBV6-5 combines with J gene TRBJ2-7; 12 nucleotides line up with TRBD1. This CDR3 is 14 amino acids long. After removal of 6 bases from V and 7 bases from J, the junction contained 7 bases not matched to a gene. Germline CDR1 and CDR2: MNHEY and SVGAGI. The CDR3 here is CASRRGQGALEQYF. CDR3 sequence (DNA): TGTGCCAGCAGGAGGGGACAGGGGGCTTTAGAGCAGTACTTC.

The chain uses TRBV30 and TRBJ1-2, with 8 nucleotides matching TRBD1. CDR1 and CDR2 (germline): GTSNPN, SVGIG (reference sequence). The trim removed 3 bases at V and 1 base at J, leaving 7 bases unmatched. This CDR3 has 15 residues. The CDR3 DNA reads TGTGCCTGGAGGAGAGACAGGGGATTTAACTATGGCTACACCTTC. It yields the protein CAWRRDRGFNYGYTF.

The chain uses TRBV5-1 and TRBJ2-5, with D tentatively TRBD1 (5 bases). The CDR3 is made up of 13 amino acids. The V end lost 0 bases, the J end lost 7 bases, and 10 bases lay between the germline ends. The germline V gene encodes CDR1 SGHRS and CDR2 YFSETQ. The CDR3 is CASSLEGAGTQYF. The CDR3 nucleotides read TGCGCCAGCAGCTTGGAAGGGGCTGGGACCCAGTACTTC.

The genes are TRBV5-1 and TRBJ2-5, with 10 bases that match TRBD2. Germline loops: CDR1 SGHRS, CDR2 YFSETQ. The CDR3 is 15 amino acids. After removal of 4 bases from V and 11 bases from J, the junction contained 14 bases not matched to a gene. The DNA for the CDR3 is TGCGCCAGCAGCCCGGGGGCAGCGGGAGGGATTTTACAGTACTTC. Translating gives CASSPGAAGGILQYF.

This clone has a single count. Other DNA sequences of this sample code for an identical CDR3. The rearrangement links TRBV14 to TRBJ1-2; perhaps TRBD1 as D (5 bases). The CDR3 consists of 13 residues. Looked up from germline, CDR1 is SGHDN and CDR2 is FVKESK. The V gene lost 4 bases and the J gene lost 1 base, with 7 bases spanning the gap. CDR3 DNA: TGTGCCAGCAGCCTCCAGGGTAACTATGGCTACACCTTC. Protein product: CASSLQGNYGYTF.

The chain employs TRBV3-1 (or the pseudogene TRBV3-2) and TRBJ2-1, with D possibly matching TRBD2 (5 bases). V gave up 0 bases and J gave up 8 bases, with 14 bases separating them. In germline, CDR1 is LGHDT, CDR2 YNNKEL (reference sequence). The CDR3 is made up of 15 amino acids. CDR3 sequence reads: CASSQEDRASYEQFF. DNA of the CDR3: TGTGCCAGCAGCCAAGAAGACCGGGCTAGCTATGAGCAGTTCTTC.

This chain joins TRBV19 and TRBJ2-7; D ambiguous. Per the germline V gene, CDR1 is LNHDA and CDR2 is SQIVND (reference sequence). This CDR3 comprises 15 residues. V was trimmed by 5 bases and J by 0 bases, leaving 14 bases between them. CDR3 protein: CASSQAPAGSYEQYF. The CDR3 DNA sequence: TGTGCCAGTAGTCAAGCCCCAGCAGGCTCCTACGAGCAGTACTTC.